This TCR beta chain stems from a study of beta chain features in type 1 diabetes. Overall study findings and caveats: In all four CD4+ subsets, TCRB CDR3 length was significantly, moderately reduced in type 1 diabetes. A pattern of fewer insertions and more deletions at VDJ junctions was seen in type 1 diabetes patients. Naive, central memory and Treg TCRB repertoires seemed to resemble each other more closely in patients than they did in healthy donors.

As regards this clone: Its antigen remains unidentified.

The V end lost 6 bases, the J end lost 0 bases, and 8 bases lay between the germline ends. The CDR3 totals 14 residues. The germline V gene encodes CDR1 MNHNY and CDR2 SVGAGI (reference sequence). Isolated RNA was reverse transcribed in full, so expressed TCRB transcripts were sequenced. Libraries were prepared by immunoSEQ multiplex PCR; TCRdb keeps only in-frame clonotypes and omits some of them. The sample consists of about 710,000 clones, roughly an eighth of them appearing once. The specimen sequenced was naive CD4+ T cells from blood. The clonotype originates from a man aged 18 to 30 with type 1 diabetes. This chain links TRBV6-6 with TRBJ1-4; D is unresolved. The CDR3 DNA reads TGTGCCAGCAGAACCCACTCAACTAATGAAAAACTGTTTTTT. This encodes CASRTHSTNEKLFF.